This T cell receptor beta chain was identified in a study of blood T cell repertoires in COVID-19. Background on the study: Both acute and convalescent COVID-19 samples were obtained from the United States, Italy and Spain. PBMCs, B-cell-depleted T cells, or T cells provided the cDNA or gDNA that made up the material.

Original methodology: Researchers report that nucleated cell counts were estimated from reference gene primer amplification. Sequenced by immunoSEQ multiplex PCR; TCRdb stores in-frame clones only, minus some. The V and J calls and the clone size are those of that table, but D and trimming were determined from the DNA. The data contain about 60,000 clones, 84% of them singletons. The V end lost 5 bases, the J end lost 0 bases, and 11 bases lay between the germline ends. The germline V gene encodes CDR1 MGHDK and CDR2 SYGVNS. The CDR3 covers 15 residues. This chain joins TRBV25-1 and TRBJ2-1, with D perhaps matching TRBD2 (5 bases). Source material: peripheral blood. This TCR derives from a human donor in a cohort sampled during active COVID-19. The CDR3 DNA follows: TGTGCCAGCAGTCAAACGGGAAGCTCCTACAATGAGCAGTTCTTC. Residues: CASSQTGSSYNEQFF.